The TCR beta chain described here comes from a study of PD-1 blockade in mismatch repair-deficient tumors. The wider study: Patients had about a dozen mismatch repair-deficient cancer types and were previously treated and progressing.

CDR3 length: 13 residues. Per germline, CDR1 MGHDK and CDR2 SYGVNS. The V end was cut by 5 bases, the J end by 2 bases, with 10 bases between. Mismatch repair deficiency was confirmed in all patients, by PCR or immunohistochemistry. A few pembrolizumab responders had their TCRs sequenced. The assay was immunoSEQ multiplex PCR, and TCRdb's table has in-frame clones only and misses some. The sample lists under 50,000 clones; 77% were seen once. This TCR came from an adult with mismatch repair-deficient cancer. The chain links TRBV25-1 to TRBJ2-7, with unresolved D. The specimen was PBMCs, collected before pembrolizumab treatment. The chain's CDR3 is CASSNPEPYEQYF. CDR3 bases: TGTGCCAGCAGTAACCCTGAGCCCTACGAGCAGTACTTC.